Each of the 2 T cell receptor beta chains below was sequenced from the same sample in a study of CD8+ T cells in alopecia areata. Reverse transcription of extracted RNA yielded cDNA, which provided the sequencing template. Generated by immunoSEQ multiplex PCR, the TCRdb table keeps only in-frame clones and is missing some. This table has some 120,000 clones, about 57% appearing once. The material was CD4+ T cells sorted from blood, obtained at week 0. The receptors shown here come from a human donor with alopecia areata.

The chain couples TRBV7-2 to TRBJ2-5; 13 bases match TRBD2. The germline CDR1 and CDR2 sequences are SGHTA and FQGNSA. Trimming at V came to 6 bases and at J to 1 base, leaving 8 bases not matched to a gene. This CDR3 has 17 residues. CDR3 bases: TGTGCCAGCAGTTACGCCGGGACTAGCGGGATCCAAGAGACCCAGTACTTC. Its protein is CASSYAGTSGIQETQYF. The full variable domain, its missing parts supplied by reference TRBV7-2 and TRBJ2-5, is GAGVSQSPSNKVTEKGKDVELRCDPISGHTALYWYRQSLGQGLEFLIYFQGNSAPDKSGLPSDRFSAERTGGSVSTLTIQRTQQEDSAVYLCASSYAGTSGIQETQYFGPGTRLLVL.

The rearrangement joins TRBV5-4 to TRBJ2-6; D gene unclear. The V and J ends lost 5 bases and 4 bases respectively, with 4 bases between them. Germline CDR1 and CDR2: SGHNT and YYREEE (reference sequence). This CDR3 is 12 amino acids long. The CDR3 DNA reads TGTGCCAGCAGTGGAGGGGCCAACGTCCTGACTTTC. Protein product: CASSGGANVLTF.